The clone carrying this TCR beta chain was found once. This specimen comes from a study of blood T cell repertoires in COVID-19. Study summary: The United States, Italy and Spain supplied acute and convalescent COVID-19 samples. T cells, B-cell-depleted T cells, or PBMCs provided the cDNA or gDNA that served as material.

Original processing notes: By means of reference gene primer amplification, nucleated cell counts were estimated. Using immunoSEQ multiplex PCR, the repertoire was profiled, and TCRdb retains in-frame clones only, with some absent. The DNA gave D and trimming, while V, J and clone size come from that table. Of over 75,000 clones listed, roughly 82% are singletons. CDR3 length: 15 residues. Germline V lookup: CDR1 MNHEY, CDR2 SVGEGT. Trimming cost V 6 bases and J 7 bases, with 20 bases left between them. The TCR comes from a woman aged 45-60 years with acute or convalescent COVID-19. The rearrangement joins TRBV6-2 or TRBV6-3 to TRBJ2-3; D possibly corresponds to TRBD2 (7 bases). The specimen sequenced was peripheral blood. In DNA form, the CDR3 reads TGTGCCAGCAGCCCCGGAGGACTAGGGGGAAATACGCAGTATTTT. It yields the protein CASSPGGLGGNTQYF.